The next 11 T cell receptor beta chains were all read from a single sample in a study of T cell responses to AZD1222 COVID-19 vaccine. Method: immunoSEQ multiplex PCR; TCRdb's copy keeps in-frame clones and lacks some. In the table there are 90,000 to 120,000 clones, just under 95% of which are singletons. The sample was peripheral blood, taken on day 0 of AZD1222 vaccination. These receptors were taken from an adult in good health.

This chain joins TRBV10-3 and TRBJ1-4, with a tentative D call TRBD1 (5 bases). Germline V gene data show CDR1 as ENHRY and CDR2 as SYGVKD. There are 15 residues in the CDR3. V was cut by 5 bases and J by 5 bases, with 15 bases left in between. CDR3 region: CAISQPGTENEKLFF. CDR3 sequence (DNA): TGTGCCATCAGTCAACCCGGGACGGAGAATGAAAAACTGTTTTTT.

This rearrangement joins TRBV25-1 to TRBJ1-6; the D gene is possibly TRBD1 (5 bases). There are 15 residues in the CDR3. CDR1 is MGHDK and CDR2 is SYGVNS in the germline V gene. V dropped 4 bases and J dropped 6 bases, with 13 bases sitting between them. The CDR3 DNA reads as TGTGCCAGCAGTGGGGGGAGCAGGGCTAATTCACCCCTCCACTTT. It specifies CASSGGSRANSPLHF. Supplemented by reference TRBV25-1 and TRBJ1-6, the full variable domain reads EADIYQTPRYLVIGTGKKITLECSQTMGHDKMYWYQQDPGMELHLIHYSYGVNSTEKGDLSSESTVSRIRTEHFPLTLESARPSHTSQYLCASSGGSRANSPLHFGNGTRLTVT.

V and J are TRBV6-6 and TRBJ2-5, with a possible D match to TRBD1 (6 bases). Germline V CDR1 and CDR2: MNHNY, SVGAGI (reference sequence). V was pared by 5 bases and J by 1 base, with 20 bases between. This CDR3 comprises 17 residues. CDR3 region: CASSRNDRPPFQETQYF. The CDR3, as DNA: TGTGCCAGCAGTCGAAACGACAGGCCGCCCTTCCAAGAGACCCAGTACTTC.

The V and J genes are TRBV21-1 and TRBJ1-6; the listed D gene, TRBD1, was not tested against the DNA. TRBV21-1 is noted as a pseudogene. This CDR3 has 15 residues. The CDR3, as DNA: TGTGCCACTCCTCGGACAGTTTACTATAATTCACCCCTCCACTTT. Its translation is CATPRTVYYNSPLHF.

This sequence joins TRBV9 and TRBJ2-7, with 9 nucleotides matching TRBD1. Trimming cost V 0 bases and J 5 bases; bases outside gene matches: 6. The germline V gene encodes CDR1 SGDLS and CDR2 YYNGEE. The CDR3 runs 15 residues. The CDR3 DNA sequence: TGTGCCAGCAGCGTAGAGGGACAGGGTTCAGACGAGCAGTACTTC. This codes for CASSVEGQGSDEQYF.

The rearrangement joins TRBV9 to TRBJ1-2; a possible D gene is TRBD1 (5 bases). There are 15 residues in the CDR3. Germline V gene sequence: CDR1 SGDLS, CDR2 YYNGEE. V lost 0 bases and J 4 bases, leaving 13 bases between the germline ends. In nucleotides, the CDR3 is TGTGCCAGCAGCGTAGAGGGAGGCAGGGCCTATGGCTACACCTTC. This sequence encodes CASSVEGGRAYGYTF.

V is TRBV19 and J is TRBJ2-2; no clear D. This CDR3 spans 16 amino acids. Trimming took off 4 bases at V and 0 bases at J, with 12 bases between the two ends. Germline V gene data show CDR1 as LNHDA and CDR2 as SQIVND (reference sequence). The CDR3 spells CASSNWAVANTGELFF. CDR3 bases: TGTGCCAGTAGTAATTGGGCAGTAGCGAACACCGGGGAGCTGTTTTTT.

V usage is TRBV18 and J usage is TRBJ2-7; no definite D call. This CDR3 spans 13 amino acids. Trimming stripped 2 bases from V and 0 bases from J, with 5 bases between. From germline, CDR1 is KGHSH and CDR2 LQKENI. CDR3 region: CASSPGSSYEQYF. CDR3 sequence (DNA): TGTGCCAGCTCACCAGGTAGCTCCTACGAGCAGTACTTC.

The chain links TRBV12-3 or TRBV12-4 to TRBJ2-6; D gene ambiguous. Trimming removed 8 bases at V and 4 bases at J, with 9 bases between. The CDR3 spans 13 residues. The CDR3 DNA reads as TGTGCCAGCCTTGTTTCCGGGGCCAACGTCCTGACTTTC. It encodes CASLVSGANVLTF.

The chain has TRBV2 and TRBJ2-7; 13 bases agree with TRBD2. The V segment lost 1 base and the J segment 5 bases; nucleotides outside the gene matches: 2. CDR3 length: 15 amino acids. Looked up from germline, CDR1 is SNHLY and CDR2 is FYNNEI. Here the CDR3 DNA reads TGTGCCAGCAGTGAAGGGACTAGCGGGGGAAACGAGCAGTACTTC. It specifies CASSEGTSGGNEQYF.

V is TRBV15 and J is TRBJ1-5; D is ambiguous. V gave up 0 bases and J gave up 0 bases, with 6 bases separating them. The CDR3 runs to 15 residues. Germline V gives CDR1 LNHNV, CDR2 YYDKDF (reference sequence). This CDR3 is CATSRDSPSNQPQHF. The CDR3 coding sequence is TGTGCCACCAGCAGAGATAGCCCTAGCAATCAGCCCCAGCATTTT.